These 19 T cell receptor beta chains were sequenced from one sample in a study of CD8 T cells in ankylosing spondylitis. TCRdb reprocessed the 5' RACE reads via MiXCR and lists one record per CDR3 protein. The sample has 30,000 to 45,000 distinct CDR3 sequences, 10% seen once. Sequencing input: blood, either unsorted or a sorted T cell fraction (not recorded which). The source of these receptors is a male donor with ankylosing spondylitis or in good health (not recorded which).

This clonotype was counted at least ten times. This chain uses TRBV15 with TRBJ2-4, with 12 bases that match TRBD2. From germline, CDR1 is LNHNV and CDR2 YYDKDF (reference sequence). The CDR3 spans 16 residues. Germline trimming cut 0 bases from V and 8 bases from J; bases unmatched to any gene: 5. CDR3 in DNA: TGTGCCACCAGCAGAGATTGGCCTAGCGGGAGGGACATTCAGTACTTC. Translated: CATSRDWPSGRDIQYF. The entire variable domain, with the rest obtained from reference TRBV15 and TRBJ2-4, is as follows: DAMVIQNPRYQVTQFGKPVTLSCSQTLNHNVMYWYQQKSSQAPKLLFHYYDKDFNNEADTPDNFQSRRPNTSFCFLDIRSPGLGDTAMYLCATSRDWPSGRDIQYFGAGTRLSVL.

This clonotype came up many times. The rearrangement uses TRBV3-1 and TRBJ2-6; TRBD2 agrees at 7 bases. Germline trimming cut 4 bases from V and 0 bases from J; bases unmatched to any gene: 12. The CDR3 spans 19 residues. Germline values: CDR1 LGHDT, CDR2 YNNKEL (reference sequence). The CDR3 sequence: CASSPPGARGSSGANVLTF. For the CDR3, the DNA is TGTGCCAGCAGCCCCCCTGGGGCGCGGGGGTCCTCTGGGGCCAACGTCCTGACTTTC.

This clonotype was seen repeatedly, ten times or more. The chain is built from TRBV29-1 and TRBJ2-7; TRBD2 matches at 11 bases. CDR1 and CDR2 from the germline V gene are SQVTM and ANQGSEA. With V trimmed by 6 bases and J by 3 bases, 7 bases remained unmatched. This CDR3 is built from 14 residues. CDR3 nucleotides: TGCAGCGTCAACGGACTAGCGGGCCACTACGAGCAGTACTTC. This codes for CSVNGLAGHYEQYF.

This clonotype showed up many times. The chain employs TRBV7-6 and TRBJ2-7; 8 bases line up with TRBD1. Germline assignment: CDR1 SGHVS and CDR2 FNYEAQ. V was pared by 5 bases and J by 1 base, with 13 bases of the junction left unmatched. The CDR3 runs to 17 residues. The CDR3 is CASSRIIGDRSSYEQYF. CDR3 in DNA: TGTGCCAGCAGCCGAATCATAGGGGACAGGAGTTCCTACGAGCAGTACTTC.

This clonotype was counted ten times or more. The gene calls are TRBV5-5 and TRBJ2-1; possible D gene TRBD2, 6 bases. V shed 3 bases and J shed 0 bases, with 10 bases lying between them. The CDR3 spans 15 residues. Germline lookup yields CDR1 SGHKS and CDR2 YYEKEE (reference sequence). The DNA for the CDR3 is TGTGCCAGCAGCTCGGGACTCCCCTCCTACAATGAGCAGTTCTTC. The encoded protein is CASSSGLPSYNEQFF.

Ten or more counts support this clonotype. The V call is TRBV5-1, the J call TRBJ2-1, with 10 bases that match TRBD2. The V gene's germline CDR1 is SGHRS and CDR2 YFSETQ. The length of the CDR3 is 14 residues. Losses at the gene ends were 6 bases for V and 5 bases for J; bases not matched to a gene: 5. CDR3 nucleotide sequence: TGCGCCAGCACCACTAGCGGGATTGACAATGAGCAGTTCTTC. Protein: CASTTSGIDNEQFF.

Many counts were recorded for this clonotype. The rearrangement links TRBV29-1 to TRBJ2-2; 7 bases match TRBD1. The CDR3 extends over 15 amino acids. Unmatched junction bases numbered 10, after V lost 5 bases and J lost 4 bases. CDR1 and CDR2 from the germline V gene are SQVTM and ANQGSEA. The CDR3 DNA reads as TGCAGCGTTCGATTTGGGTCAGGGGGCACCGGGGAGCTGTTTTTT. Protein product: CSVRFGSGGTGELFF.

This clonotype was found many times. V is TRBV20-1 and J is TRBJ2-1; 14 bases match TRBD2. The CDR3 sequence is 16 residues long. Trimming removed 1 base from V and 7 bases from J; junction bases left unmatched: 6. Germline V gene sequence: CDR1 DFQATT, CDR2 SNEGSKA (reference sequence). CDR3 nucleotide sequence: TGCAGTGCTAGAGGGGGGACTAGCGGGAGTACGAATGAGCAGTTCTTC. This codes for CSARGGTSGSTNEQFF.

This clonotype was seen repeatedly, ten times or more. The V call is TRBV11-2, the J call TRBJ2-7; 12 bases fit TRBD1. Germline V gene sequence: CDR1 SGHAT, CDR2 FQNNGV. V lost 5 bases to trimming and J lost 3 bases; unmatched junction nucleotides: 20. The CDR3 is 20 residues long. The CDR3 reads CASSNPAGTGGSGVDYEQYF. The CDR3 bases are TGTGCCAGCAGCAATCCAGCCGGGACAGGGGGCTCAGGGGTTGACTACGAGCAGTACTTC.

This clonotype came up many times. The CDR3 DNA follows: TGTGCCAGTAGTATCCGCGGTACTTTGAATGAGCAGTTCTTC. Protein product: CASSIRGTLNEQFF. The chain combines TRBV19 with TRBJ2-1; D remains ambiguous. Deletions cut 3 bases from V and 7 bases from J, with 13 bases between. The CDR3 spans 14 residues. Germline CDR1 reads LNHDA; CDR2 reads SQIVND (reference sequence).

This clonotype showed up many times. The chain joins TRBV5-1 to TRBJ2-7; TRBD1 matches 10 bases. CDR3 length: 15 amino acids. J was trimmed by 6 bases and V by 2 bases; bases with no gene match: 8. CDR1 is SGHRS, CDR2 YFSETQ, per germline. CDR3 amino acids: CASSLTGTGALEQYF. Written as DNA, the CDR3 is TGCGCCAGCAGCTTAACTGGGACAGGGGCTCTCGAGCAGTACTTC.

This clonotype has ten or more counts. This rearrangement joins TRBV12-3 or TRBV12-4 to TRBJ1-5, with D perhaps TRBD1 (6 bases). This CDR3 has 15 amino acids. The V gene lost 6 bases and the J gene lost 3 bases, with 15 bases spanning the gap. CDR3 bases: TGTGCCAGCAGCCCCACCGGACAGCTCAATCAGCCCCAGCATTTT. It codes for CASSPTGQLNQPQHF.

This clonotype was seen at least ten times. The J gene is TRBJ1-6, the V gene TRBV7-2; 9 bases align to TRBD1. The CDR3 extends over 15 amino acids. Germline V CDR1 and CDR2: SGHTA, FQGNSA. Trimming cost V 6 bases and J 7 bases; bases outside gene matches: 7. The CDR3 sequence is CASSRQGVVNSPLHF. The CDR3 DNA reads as TGTGCCAGCAGTCGACAGGGGGTAGTGAATTCACCCCTCCACTTT. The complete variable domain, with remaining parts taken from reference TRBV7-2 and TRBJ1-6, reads GAGVSQSPSNKVTEKGKDVELRCDPISGHTALYWYRQSLGQGLEFLIYFQGNSAPDKSGLPSDRFSAERTGGSVSTLTIQRTQQEDSAVYLCASSRQGVVNSPLHFGNGTRLTVT.

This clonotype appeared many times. The DNA for the CDR3 is TGTGCCACCAGCAGAGACAGGACGAATGAAAAACTGTTTTTT. Translating it yields CATSRDRTNEKLFF. The chain carries TRBV15 and TRBJ1-4; D not resolved. V shed 0 bases and J shed 5 bases, with 7 bases lying between them. Germline values: CDR1 LNHNV, CDR2 YYDKDF (reference sequence). This CDR3 contains 14 residues.

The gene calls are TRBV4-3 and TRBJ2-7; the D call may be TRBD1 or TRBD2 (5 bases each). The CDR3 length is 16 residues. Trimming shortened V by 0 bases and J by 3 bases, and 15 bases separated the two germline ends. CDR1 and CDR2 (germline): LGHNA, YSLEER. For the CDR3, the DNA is TGCGCCAGCAGCCAAGATTTGGCAGGGAGTGACTACGAGCAGTACTTC. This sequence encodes CASSQDLAGSDYEQYF.

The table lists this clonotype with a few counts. The CDR3 is CASSNSGNSYEQYF. The CDR3 DNA reads as TGTGCCAGCAGTAACTCCGGGAACTCCTACGAGCAGTACTTC. The chain carries TRBV12-3 or TRBV12-4 and TRBJ2-7; the D gene is possibly TRBD2 (5 bases). The CDR3 is made up of 14 amino acids. Trimming removed 5 bases from V and 0 bases from J, with 11 bases in between.

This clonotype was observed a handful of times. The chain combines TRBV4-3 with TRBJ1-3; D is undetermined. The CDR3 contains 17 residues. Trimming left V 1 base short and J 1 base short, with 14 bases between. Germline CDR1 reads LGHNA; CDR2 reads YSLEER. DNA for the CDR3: TGCGCCAGCAGCCAAGGCCGGGGAAAATCATCTGGAAACACCATATATTTT. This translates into CASSQGRGKSSGNTIYF.

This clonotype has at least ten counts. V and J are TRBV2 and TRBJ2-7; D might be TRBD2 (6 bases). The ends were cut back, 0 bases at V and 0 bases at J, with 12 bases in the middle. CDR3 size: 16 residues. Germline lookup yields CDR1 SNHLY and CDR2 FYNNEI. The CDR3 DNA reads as TGTGCCAGCAGTGAAGCGGACTACCCGAGCTCCTACGAGCAGTACTTC. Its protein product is CASSEADYPSSYEQYF.

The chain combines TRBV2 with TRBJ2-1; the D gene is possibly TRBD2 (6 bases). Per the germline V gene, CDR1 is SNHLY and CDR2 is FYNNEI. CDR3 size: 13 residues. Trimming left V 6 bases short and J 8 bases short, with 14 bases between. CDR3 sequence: CASRSTRRDEQFF. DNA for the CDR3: TGTGCCAGCAGATCGACTAGGAGGGATGAGCAGTTCTTC. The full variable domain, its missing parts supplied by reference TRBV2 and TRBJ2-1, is EPEVTQTPSHQVTQMGQEVILRCVPISNHLYFYWYRQILGQKVEFLVSFYNNEISEKSEIFDDQFSVERPDGSNFTLKIRSTKLEDSAMYFCASRSTRRDEQFFGPGTRLTVL.